Listed below are T cell receptor beta chains from one sample, sequenced in a study of T cell changes during pregnancy in multiple sclerosis. Assay: immunoSEQ multiplex PCR; the TCRdb copy retains only in-frame clones and omits some. Of 64,000 or so clones listed, 96% were seen once; the top ten hold 2% to 2.5%. Material: CD8+ T cells from peripheral blood mononuclear cells, obtained after pregnancy. These receptors were collected from a female donor with multiple sclerosis, enrolled in a pregnancy study. Both conserved end residues are part of each CDR3.

J: TRBJ2-7; V: TRBV4-1; CDR3: CASSQRGTSVFEQYF
J: TRBJ2-1; V: TRBV7-9; CDR3: CASSLATGLNEQFF
J: TRBJ2-1; V: TRBV19; CDR3: CASSLVAGAYNEQFF
J: TRBJ1-4; V: TRBV15; CDR3: CATPVELFF
J: TRBJ2-2; V: TRBV28; CDR3: CASSSLTSGRLAGELFF
J: TRBJ2-3; V: TRBV27; CDR3: CASTASGTLDTQYF
J: TRBJ2-1; V: TRBV16; CDR3: CASSPTGQGGNEQFF
J: TRBJ2-1; V: TRBV27; CDR3: CASSSPSGRYNEQFF
J: TRBJ2-1; V: TRBV19; CDR3: CASSVALSSYNEQFF
J: TRBJ1-5; V: TRBV9; CDR3: CASSPGEGSQPQHF
J: TRBJ2-2; V: TRBV13; CDR3: CASSSGTSGLTGELFF
J: TRBJ2-7; V: TRBV28; CDR3: CASSVTGTGEQYF
J: TRBJ2-7; V: TRBV7-6; CDR3: CASSPNMAGGPSEQYF
J: TRBJ2-7; V: TRBV4-1; CDR3: CASSQGEGLGTSYEQYF
J: TRBJ2-2; V: TRBV27; CDR3: CASTLGQGTELFF
J: TRBJ2-1; V: TRBV10-3; CDR3: CAIRVAGANNEQFF
J: TRBJ2-3; V: TRBV27; CDR3: CASSGSGGADTQYF
J: TRBJ1-1; V: TRBV28; CDR3: CASSYRVMNTEAFF
J: TRBJ2-1; V: TRBV19; CDR3: CASSRGPNNEQFF
J: TRBJ2-7; V: TRBV7-9; CDR3: CASSLRSRDRGGEQYF
J: TRBJ2-7; V: TRBV28; CDR3: CASSMDRGLEQYF
J: TRBJ2-2; V: TRBV7-3; CDR3: CASSRTSGRALGTGELFF
J: TRBJ2-4; V: TRBV19; CDR3: CASSSGNIQYF
J: TRBJ2-1; V: TRBV5-4; CDR3: CASNEGGRLYNEQFF
J: TRBJ2-7; V: TRBV27; CDR3: CASSLGDRADEQYF
J: TRBJ2-1; V: TRBV4-1; CDR3: CASSPVSYNEQFF